These T cell receptor beta chains were read from a single sample in a study of T cell responses to AZD1222 COVID-19 vaccine. Sequencing used immunoSEQ multiplex PCR; TCRdb keeps in-frame clones, though not all of them. The sample has some 180,000 clones, approximately 95% seen once. The sequencing used peripheral blood, collected 28 days after the second dose of the MenACWY control vaccine. The source of these receptors is an adult who received the MenACWY meningococcal vaccine as a control. Each CDR3 is given with its conserved first and last residue. The D gene is left open where the match is weak. Size tells how often a clone was seen (once, few, many) or the class of an expanded clone, and some rows leave it out.

V gene	D gene	J gene	clone size	CDR3 DNA	CDR3 protein
TRBV7-2	NA	TRBJ1-2	NA	TGTGCCAGCAGCGAACAGATTAACTATGGCTACACCTTC	CASSEQINYGYTF
TRBV7-8	NA	TRBJ1-5	NA	TGTGCCAGCAGCTTAGCGGGGGGTAGCAATCAGCCCCAGCATTTT	CASSLAGGSNQPQHF
TRBV6-6	NA	TRBJ1-1	NA	TGTGCCAGCAGTTACTCGCGGGCCGCTATGAACACTGAAGCTTTCTTT	CASSYSRAAMNTEAFF
TRBV5-1	NA	TRBJ1-1	NA	TGCGCCAGCAGCTTGGCTGGACGGAACACTGAAGCTTTCTTT	CASSLAGRNTEAFF
TRBV6-5	TRBD1	TRBJ1-2	once	TGTGCCACCTCGGGACAGGCTCCTCCTAACTATGGCTACACCTTC	CATSGQAPPNYGYTF
TRBV30	NA	TRBJ1-5	NA	TGTGCCTGGAGTACCGGACAGACTAGCAATCAGCCCCAGCATTTT	CAWSTGQTSNQPQHF
TRBV24-1	NA	TRBJ1-5	once	TGTGCCACCAGTGATTTGGGGGATGATCAGCCCCAGCATTTT	CATSDLGDDQPQHF
TRBV6-2/TRBV6-3	TRBD1	TRBJ1-1	once	TGTGCCAGCAGTTACCCGGTCGGGACAGGGGGCCTGAACACTGAAGCTTTCTTT	CASSYPVGTGGLNTEAFF
TRBV5-1	NA	TRBJ1-2	NA	TGCGCCAGCAGCCTTCGGACAGACCGAGGAGGCTACACCTTC	CASSLRTDRGGYTF
TRBV3-1/TRBV3-2	NA	TRBJ1-1	NA	TGTGCCAGCAGCCAAGATTTGAGTTACCCGAACACTGAAGCTTTCTTT	CASSQDLSYPNTEAFF
TRBV27	NA	TRBJ1-1	NA	TGTGCCAGCAGCCTGCGGGGCACTGAAGCTTTCTTT	CASSLRGTEAFF
TRBV6-1	TRBD1	TRBJ2-7	NA	TGTGCCAGCAGAGAATCCGGGACAGGGGGTTTTTACGAGCAGTACTTC	CASRESGTGGFYEQYF
TRBV30	NA	TRBJ1-1	NA	TGTGCCTGGAGGACCGGGACACCGAACACTGAAGCTTTCTTT	CAWRTGTPNTEAFF
TRBV4-1	NA	TRBJ1-1	NA	TGCGCCAGCAGCCAACCCGGTAGTGGAGCTTTCTTT	CASSQPGSGAFF
TRBV30	NA	TRBJ1-4	NA	TGTGCCTGGAGTGGGGGCCCGGTCGAAAAACTGTTTTTT	CAWSGGPVEKLFF
TRBV28	TRBD1	TRBJ1-1	NA	TGTGCCAGCAGCCTGGGACAGATCTTGAACACTGAAGCTTTCTTT	CASSLGQILNTEAFF
TRBV27	NA	TRBJ1-5	NA	TGTGCCAGCAGTTTAGGCTCCTATAGCAATCAGCCCCAGCATTTT	CASSLGSYSNQPQHF
TRBV5-1	NA	TRBJ2-1	NA	TGCGCCAGCAGCTCAAGAGACATAAACAATGAGCAGTTCTTC	CASSSRDINNEQFF
TRBV6-6	TRBD1	TRBJ1-2	NA	TGTGCCAGCAGTAGGGACAGGGGTCCCGGGTACACCTTC	CASSRDRGPGYTF
TRBV25-1	TRBD1	TRBJ1-1	NA	TGTGCCAGCAGAACAGGGGGTCGGAGCACTGAAGCTTTCTTT	CASRTGGRSTEAFF
TRBV27	TRBD1	TRBJ1-1	NA	TGTGCCAGCAGTTTTCGGTTGGGGACAGGGAGGAACACTGAAGCTTTCTTT	CASSFRLGTGRNTEAFF
TRBV24-1	TRBD2	TRBJ2-3	NA	TGTGCCACCAGTGATCCTTCCGGGGGGACAGATACGCAGTATTTT	CATSDPSGGTDTQYF
TRBV3-1/TRBV3-2	NA	TRBJ1-3	NA	TGTGCCAGCAGCTTAGGAAACACCATATATTTT	CASSLGNTIYF
TRBV21-1	NA	TRBJ1-2	NA	TGTGCCAGCAGCAAGTACCTCTGGACAGGCTGGGGCTACACCTTC	CASSKYLWTGWGYTF
TRBV7-3	NA	TRBJ1-1	NA	TGTGCCAGCAGCCACCTCGGGGGGCCCCGCGAGGGGGAAGCTTTCTTT	CASSHLGGPREGEAFF
TRBV12-2	NA	TRBJ1-3	NA	TGTGCAAGTCGCTTAGCAGGGCCCCGTGGAAACACCATATATTTT	CASRLAGPRGNTIYF
TRBV18	TRBD1	TRBJ1-2	once	TGTGCCAGCTCACCCCGACAGGGGGAAGATGGCTACACCTTC	CASSPRQGEDGYTF
TRBV27	NA	TRBJ1-4	NA	TGTGCCAGCCGAGGGTTTCGCGTGAATGAAAAACTGTTTTTT	CASRGFRVNEKLFF
TRBV28	NA	TRBJ1-2	once	TGTGCCAGCAGCCTGGGCAGGGGAAGGTATGGCTACACCTTC	CASSLGRGRYGYTF
TRBV25-1	TRBD2	TRBJ2-5	NA	TGTGCCAGCAGTGCAAAATGGGGGCGGGGGGACCAAGAGACCCAGTACTTC	CASSAKWGRGDQETQYF
TRBV11-3	NA	TRBJ1-1	NA	TGTGCCAGCAGCTTGGCCATGAACACTGAAGCTTTCTTT	CASSLAMNTEAFF
TRBV10-3	NA	TRBJ1-2	once	TGTGCCACCTCAGTAAACTATGGCTACACCTTC	CATSVNYGYTF
TRBV5-4	NA	TRBJ2-7	once	TGTGCCAGCAGCCGAAAAAGCTCCGGGTCCCTCTACGAGCAGTACTTC	CASSRKSSGSLYEQYF
TRBV5-5	TRBD1	TRBJ1-2	NA	TGTGCCAGCAGCACCACAGGGGGGGACGGCTACACCTTC	CASSTTGGDGYTF
TRBV14	TRBD1	TRBJ2-7	NA	TGTGCCAGCAGCAGTCTGGCAGGGACAGGGGCCTACGAGCAGTACTTC	CASSSLAGTGAYEQYF
TRBV4-2	NA	TRBJ2-5	few	TGTGCCAGCAGCCAAGACGCGGATCAGCAGTACTTC	CASSQDADQQYF
TRBV15	NA	TRBJ2-3	NA	TGTGCCGCCCAAGACGGGATGGTAGATACGCAGTATTTT	CAAQDGMVDTQYF
TRBV29-1	NA	TRBJ1-2	NA	TGCAGCGTTGGGACGGCCAACTATGGCTACACCTTC	CSVGTANYGYTF
TRBV19	NA	TRBJ2-7	NA	TGTGCCAGTAGCCCGCGGGGCCAGGGGAACGAGCAGTACTTC	CASSPRGQGNEQYF
TRBV3-1/TRBV3-2	TRBD1	TRBJ2-1	NA	TGTGCCAGCAGCCTCCCGGGACAGGGGGCCCATGAGCAGTTCTTC	CASSLPGQGAHEQFF
TRBV6-4	NA	TRBJ2-1	NA	TGTGCCAGCAGTCAACAGGGAGTCTCGGGCAATGAGCAGTTCTTC	CASSQQGVSGNEQFF
TRBV28	NA	TRBJ1-1	NA	TGTGCCAGCACTACGAACACTGAAGCTTTCTTT	CASTTNTEAFF
TRBV2	NA	TRBJ1-2	NA	TGTGCCAGCAGTGAACCGACGGGGCTGGGACATGGCTACACCTTC	CASSEPTGLGHGYTF
TRBV5-1	NA	TRBJ1-4	NA	TGCGCCAGCAGCTACAACAGAGCCCTACAGGAAAAACTGTTTTTT	CASSYNRALQEKLFF
TRBV11-2	NA	TRBJ2-5	few	TGTGCCAGCAGCTTAGAAAACCTGACCCCCACCCGGGAGACCCAGTACTTC	CASSLENLTPTRETQYF
TRBV7-2	NA	TRBJ2-5	NA	TGTGCCAGCAGCGTCCCGGGACGACAAGAGACCCAGTACTTC	CASSVPGRQETQYF
TRBV19	NA	TRBJ1-5	NA	TGTGCCAGTAGTACAGGGTACAATCAGCCCCAGCATTTT	CASSTGYNQPQHF
TRBV12-5	NA	TRBJ1-1	NA	TGTGCTAGTGGTTCGAGGGCTGGGGGGAACACTGAAGCTTTCTTT	CASGSRAGGNTEAFF
TRBV7-2	TRBD2	TRBJ2-7	NA	TGTGCCAGCAGCCCCACCGGGGGGGGGTACGAGCAGTACTTC	CASSPTGGGYEQYF
TRBV9	TRBD1	TRBJ1-2	NA	TGTGCCAGCAGCGGACAGGGGGCTGGCTATGGCTACACCTTC	CASSGQGAGYGYTF